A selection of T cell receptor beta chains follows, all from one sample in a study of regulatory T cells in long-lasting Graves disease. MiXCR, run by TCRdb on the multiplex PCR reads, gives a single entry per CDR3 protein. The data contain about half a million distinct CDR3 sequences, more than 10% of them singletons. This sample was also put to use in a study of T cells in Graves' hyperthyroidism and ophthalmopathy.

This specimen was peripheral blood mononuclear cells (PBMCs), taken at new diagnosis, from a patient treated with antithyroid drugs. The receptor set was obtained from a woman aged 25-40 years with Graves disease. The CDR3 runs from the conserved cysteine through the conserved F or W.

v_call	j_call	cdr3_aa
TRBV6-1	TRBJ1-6	CASFDIRQGPNSPLHF
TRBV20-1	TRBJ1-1	CSARLQGGGGAFF
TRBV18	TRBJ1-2	CASSPKPRYGYTF
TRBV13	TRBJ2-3	CASPFSGTQYF
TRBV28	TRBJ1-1	CASRSASHNTEAFF
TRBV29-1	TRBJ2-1	CSVETLGADSSYNEQFF
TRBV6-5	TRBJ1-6	CASSYSHRVRGSPLHF
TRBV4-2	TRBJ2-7	CASSPWTSPYEQYF
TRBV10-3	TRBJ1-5	CAISERPPAGNQPQHF
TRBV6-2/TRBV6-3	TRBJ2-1	CASSSLAGAPVNEQFF
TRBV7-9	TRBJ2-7	CASRGSGFGTYEQYF
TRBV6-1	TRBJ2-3	CASRAPGSTDTQYF
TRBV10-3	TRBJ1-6	CAISDPGTEDSPLHF
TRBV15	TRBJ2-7	CATSRTGTGKTYEQYF
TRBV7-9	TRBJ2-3	CASSSRSYGGRVDTQYF
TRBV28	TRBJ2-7	CASTPPGRTSYEQYF
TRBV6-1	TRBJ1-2	CASSPGHLYGYTF
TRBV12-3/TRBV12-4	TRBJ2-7	CASSPPAQSYSYEQYF
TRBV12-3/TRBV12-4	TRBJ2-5	CASKWGSKETQYF
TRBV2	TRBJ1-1	CASSLDRGPTEAFF
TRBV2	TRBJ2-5	CASSSRSFETQYF
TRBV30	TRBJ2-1	CAWSPTKYNEQFF
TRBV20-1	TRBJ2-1	CSARVLGFTSRYNEQFF
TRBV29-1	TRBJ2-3	CSVERGSTDTQYF
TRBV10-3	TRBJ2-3	CAISEMWGRGGTDTQYF
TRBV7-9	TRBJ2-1	CASSPPIAGGNYNEQFF
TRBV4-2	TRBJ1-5	CASSQELSGGSVWYQPQHF
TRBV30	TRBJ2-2	CAWSHGTAPRELFF
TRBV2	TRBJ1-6	CASTPSVVINSPLHF
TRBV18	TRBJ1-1	CASSPTLRGSSTEAFF
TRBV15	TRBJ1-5	CATSAAGTGDQPQHF
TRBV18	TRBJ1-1	CASSPQRSGGMNTEAFF
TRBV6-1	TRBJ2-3	CASGLGTDTQYF
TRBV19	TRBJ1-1	CASSLQGVRNTEAFF
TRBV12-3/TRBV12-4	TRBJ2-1	CASSWLAGGFNEQFF
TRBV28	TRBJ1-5	CASRGTGGGEPQHF
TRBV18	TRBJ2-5	CASSPPATRQETQYF
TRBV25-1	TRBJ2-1	CASAMRYADEQFF
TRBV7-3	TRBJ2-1	CASSLSSGLAYNEQFF
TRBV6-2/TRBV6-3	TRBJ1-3	CASSYSRDSGNTIYF
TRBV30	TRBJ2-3	CAWSVISGRTDTQYF
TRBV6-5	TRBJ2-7	CASSYRDRGRYEQYF
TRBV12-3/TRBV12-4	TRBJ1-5	CASSSRVGTGQPQHF
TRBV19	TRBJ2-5	CASSVASGGSQETQYF
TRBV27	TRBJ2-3	CASTYDLAGGLCTDTQYF
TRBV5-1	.	CASIQNPGGSYNEQYF
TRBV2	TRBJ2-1	CASSEPGLAENYNEQFF
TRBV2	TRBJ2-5	CASSSGTSGQTQYF
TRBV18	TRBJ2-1	CASSPMDEQFF
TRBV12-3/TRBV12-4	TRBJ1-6	CASSSQGRSSSPLHF
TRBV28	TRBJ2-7	CASRQGLQVVFGSEQYF
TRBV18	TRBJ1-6	CASSQTGEYNSPLHF
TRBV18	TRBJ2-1	CASSPGLANEQFF
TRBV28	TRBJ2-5	CASTHGLAGGLPKETQYF